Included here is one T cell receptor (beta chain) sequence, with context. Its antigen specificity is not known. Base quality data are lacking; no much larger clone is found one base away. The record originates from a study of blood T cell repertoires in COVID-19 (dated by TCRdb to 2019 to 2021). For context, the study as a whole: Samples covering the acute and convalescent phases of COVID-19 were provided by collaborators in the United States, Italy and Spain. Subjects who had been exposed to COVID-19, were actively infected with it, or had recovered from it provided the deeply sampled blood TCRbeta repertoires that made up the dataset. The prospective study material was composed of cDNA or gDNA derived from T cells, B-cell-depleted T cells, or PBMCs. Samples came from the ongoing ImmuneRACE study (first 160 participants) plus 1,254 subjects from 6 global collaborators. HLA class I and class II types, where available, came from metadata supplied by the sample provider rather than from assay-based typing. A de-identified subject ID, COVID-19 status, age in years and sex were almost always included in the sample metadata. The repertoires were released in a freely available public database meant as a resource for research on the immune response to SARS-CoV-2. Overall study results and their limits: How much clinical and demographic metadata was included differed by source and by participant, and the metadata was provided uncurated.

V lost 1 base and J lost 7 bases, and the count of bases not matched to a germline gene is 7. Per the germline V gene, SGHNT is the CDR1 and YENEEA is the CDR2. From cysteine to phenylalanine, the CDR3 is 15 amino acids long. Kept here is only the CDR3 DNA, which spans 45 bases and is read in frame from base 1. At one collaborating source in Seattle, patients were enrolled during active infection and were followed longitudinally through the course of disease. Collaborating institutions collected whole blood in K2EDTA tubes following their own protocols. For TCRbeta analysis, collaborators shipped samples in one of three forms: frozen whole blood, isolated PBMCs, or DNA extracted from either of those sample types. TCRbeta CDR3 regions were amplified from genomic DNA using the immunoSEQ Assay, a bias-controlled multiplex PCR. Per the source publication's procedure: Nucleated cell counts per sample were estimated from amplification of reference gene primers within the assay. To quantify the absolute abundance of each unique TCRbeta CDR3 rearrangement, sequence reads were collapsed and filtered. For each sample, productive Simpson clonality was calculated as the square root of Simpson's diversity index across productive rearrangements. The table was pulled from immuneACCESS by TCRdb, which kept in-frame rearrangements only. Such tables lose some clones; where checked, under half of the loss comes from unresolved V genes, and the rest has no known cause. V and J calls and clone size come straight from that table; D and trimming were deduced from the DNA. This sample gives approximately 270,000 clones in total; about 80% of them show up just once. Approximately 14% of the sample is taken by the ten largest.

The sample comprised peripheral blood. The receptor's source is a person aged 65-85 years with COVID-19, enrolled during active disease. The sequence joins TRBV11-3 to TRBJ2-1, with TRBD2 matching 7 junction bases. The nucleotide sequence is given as TGTGCCAGCAGCTTAGGGGGCGGGAGATCAAATGAGCAGTTCTTC. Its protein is CASSLGGGRSNEQFF.